What follows are 27 T cell receptor beta chains derived from one specimen sequenced in a study of T cell changes during pregnancy in multiple sclerosis. TCRdb's table, derived via immunoSEQ multiplex PCR, lists solely in-frame clones and lacks some. The sample yields about 36,000 clones, 90% to 95% seen once. The material sequenced was CD4+ T cells from peripheral blood mononuclear cells, taken in the second trimester of pregnancy. All receptors derive from a female donor in good health, enrolled as a control in a pregnancy study.

The J gene is TRBJ1-1, the V gene TRBV30, with TRBD1 as a possible D gene (5 bases). Germline V CDR1 and CDR2: GTSNPN, SVGIG (reference sequence). The ends were cut back, 3 bases at V and 1 base at J, with 9 bases in the middle. The CDR3 totals 13 residues. The CDR3 region is CAWRTERNTEAFF. CDR3 DNA: TGTGCCTGGAGGACAGAAAGGAACACTGAAGCTTTCTTT.

The chain recombines TRBV2 with TRBJ2-1; 7 bases fit TRBD1. V gave up 6 bases and J gave up 3 bases; unmatched junction bases: 5. The CDR3 consists of 14 residues. CDR1 is SNHLY and CDR2 is FYNNEI in the germline V gene. The CDR3 sequence: CASRAGGIYNEQFF. In nucleotides, the CDR3 is TGTGCCAGCAGAGCAGGGGGTATCTACAATGAGCAGTTCTTC.

The chain couples TRBV29-1 to TRBJ2-7, with 7 bases matching TRBD1. The CDR3 has 10 amino acids. The ends lost 4 bases at V and 6 bases at J; junction bases unmatched: 0. Germline-derived CDR1 and CDR2 are SQVTM and ANQGSEA. The CDR3 protein is CSVGDSEQYF. CDR3 nucleotide sequence: TGCAGCGTTGGGGACAGCGAGCAGTACTTC.

The CDR3 spells CASSQVRGERGYTF. The CDR3, as DNA: TGTGCCAGCAGCCAAGTACGGGGGGAGCGTGGCTACACCTTC. This rearrangement joins TRBV4-2 to TRBJ1-2; D may be TRBD1 (5 bases). V shed 1 base and J shed 7 bases, with 13 bases lying between them. The CDR3 consists of 14 residues. Germline V lookup: CDR1 LGHNA, CDR2 YNFKEQ.

This chain connects TRBV18 to TRBJ2-3; the D gene is possibly TRBD1 (6 bases). This CDR3 spans 15 amino acids. Between the trimmed V and J ends, which lost 8 bases and 0 bases, there was a span of 15 bases. CDR1 is KGHSH and CDR2 is LQKENI in the germline V gene. CDR3 in DNA: TGTGCCAGCCGAACCAGGGACACTAGCACAGATACGCAGTATTTT. This translates into CASRTRDTSTDTQYF.

The chain recombines TRBV13 with TRBJ2-3, with 9 bases matching TRBD1. Germline CDR1 and CDR2: PRHDT and FYEKMQ (reference sequence). The CDR3 has 15 residues. The trim removed 2 bases at V and 4 bases at J, leaving 4 bases unmatched. The CDR3 DNA is TGTGCCAGCAGCTTAAGACAGGGGGTTGCAGATACGCAGTATTTT. Amino acids: CASSLRQGVADTQYF.

V is TRBV28 and J is TRBJ2-7, with 9 nucleotides matching TRBD2. V was clipped by 8 bases and J by 2 bases; unmatched bases: 4. This CDR3 has 13 residues. Germline assignment: CDR1 MDHEN and CDR2 SYDVKM. DNA of the CDR3: TGTGCCAGCCGGGCGGGAGGGCCCTACGAGCAGTACTTC. Protein sequence: CASRAGGPYEQYF.

The V and J genes are TRBV2 and TRBJ1-1, with no clear D. The CDR3 loop spans 15 amino acids. The germline V gene has CDR1 SNHLY and CDR2 FYNNEI. The V end was cut by 2 bases, the J end by 5 bases, with 15 bases between. The CDR3, as DNA: TGTGCCAGCAGTGAATTTTGGGGAGGAGAAACTGAAGCTTTCTTT. This sequence encodes CASSEFWGGETEAFF.

The chain joins TRBV5-1 to TRBJ2-5; 7 bases are shared with TRBD2. The CDR3 runs to 15 residues. V shed 1 base and J 5 bases; nucleotides not matched to a gene: 8. Looked up from germline, CDR1 is SGHRS and CDR2 is YFSETQ. This chain's CDR3 is CASSLIDGRRETQYF. As DNA, the CDR3 is TGCGCCAGCAGCTTGATAGACGGGAGGAGGGAGACCCAGTACTTC.

The chain carries TRBV29-1 and TRBJ1-1; perhaps TRBD1 as D (5 bases). Trimming removed 0 bases at V and 8 bases at J, with 10 bases between. CDR1 is SQVTM and CDR2 is ANQGSEA in the germline V gene. The CDR3 has 12 residues. The CDR3 sequence: CSVEDEGVEAFF. CDR3 in DNA: TGCAGCGTTGAAGATGAAGGGGTAGAAGCTTTCTTT. The full variable domain, with the rest looked up from reference TRBV29-1 and TRBJ1-1, is SAVISQKPSRDICQRGTSLTIQCQVDSQVTMMFWYRQQPGQSLTLIATANQGSEATYESGFVIDKFPISRPNLTFSTLTVSNMSPEDSSIYLCSVEDEGVEAFFGQGTRLTVV.

The chain uses TRBV16 and TRBJ1-4; D is unresolved. Looked up from germline, CDR1 is KGHSY and CDR2 is FQNENV. Trimming shortened V by 0 bases and J by 4 bases, and 9 bases separated the two germline ends. The CDR3 length is 15 residues. CDR3 bases: TGTGCCAGCAGCCAATCTCCCCAGTATAATGAAAAACTGTTTTTT. Its protein product is CASSQSPQYNEKLFF.

The CDR3 nucleotides read TGTGCCAGCAGCTCCGACAGGGACTTCTCCTACGAGCAGTACTTC. This encodes CASSSDRDFSYEQYF. This chain joins TRBV9 and TRBJ2-7, with a possible D match to TRBD1 (7 bases). Germline V gene sequence: CDR1 SGDLS, CDR2 YYNGEE. Deletions cut 4 bases from V and 0 bases from J, with 14 bases between. The CDR3 loop spans 15 amino acids.

This chain joins TRBV5-5 and TRBJ1-5; a weak D match, TRBD1 (6 bases). The CDR3 consists of 15 residues. V shed 0 bases and J shed 9 bases, with 16 bases lying between them. The germline CDR1 and CDR2 sequences are SGHKS and YYEKEE (reference sequence). In DNA, the CDR3 is TGTGCCAGCAGCTTGGGGGGGCAGGGAAACCGGCCCCAGCATTTT. Translating gives CASSLGGQGNRPQHF.

V gene TRBV10-3 combines with J gene TRBJ2-1; 13 positions match TRBD2. The J segment lost 0 bases and the V segment lost 11 bases, leaving 7 bases of the junction unmatched. Germline V gene lookup returns CDR1 ENHRY and CDR2 SYGVKD. CDR3 length: 16 residues. As DNA, the CDR3 is TGTGCCTCAATTAGGACTAGCGGGAGCTCCTACAATGAGCAGTTCTTC. It codes for CASIRTSGSSYNEQFF.

V usage is TRBV29-1 and J usage is TRBJ2-7; perhaps TRBD1 as D (6 bases). The germline CDR1 and CDR2 sequences are SQVTM and ANQGSEA. The CDR3 spans 12 residues. The V end lost 7 bases, the J end lost 2 bases, and 12 bases lay between the germline ends. CDR3 loop: CSAKDRTYEQYF. In DNA form, the CDR3 reads TGCAGCGCCAAGGACAGAACCTACGAGCAGTACTTC.

The chain links TRBV19 to TRBJ1-4, with 7 bases aligning to TRBD1. Germline values: CDR1 LNHDA, CDR2 SQIVND (reference sequence). V lost 5 bases and J lost 6; bases outside the gene matches: 6. The CDR3 length is 14 residues. DNA of the CDR3: TGTGCCAGTAGTGTCCAGGGGGGTGATGAAAAACTGTTTTTT. This encodes CASSVQGGDEKLFF. Drawing the rest from reference TRBV19 and TRBJ1-4, the complete variable domain is DGGITQSPKYLFRKEGQNVTLSCEQNLNHDAMYWYRQDPGQGLRLIYYSQIVNDFQKGDIAEGYSVSREKKESFPLTVTSAQKNPTAFYLCASSVQGGDEKLFFGSGTQLSVL.

This chain links TRBV7-2 with TRBJ2-5; perhaps TRBD1 as D (5 bases). Germline assignment: CDR1 SGHTA and CDR2 FQGNSA. The CDR3 has 14 amino acids. V was shortened by 3 bases and J by 5 bases, with 13 bases between the two germline ends. CDR3 in DNA: TGTGCCAGCAGCTTTCGACAGAACGGGGAGACCCAGTACTTC. Translating gives CASSFRQNGETQYF.

The V call is TRBV4-2, the J call TRBJ2-1; D is unclear. The V and J ends lost 0 bases and 6 bases respectively, with 12 bases between them. CDR1 and CDR2 (germline): LGHNA, YNFKEQ. CDR3 length: 15 amino acids. Here the CDR3 DNA reads TGTGCCAGCAGCCAAGACGAAGAACAGAGCAATGAGCAGTTCTTC. Translating gives CASSQDEEQSNEQFF.

CDR3 sequence (DNA): TGCGCCAGCAGCTTGTGGGGTGGGACTAGCACAGATACGCAGTATTTT. It specifies CASSLWGGTSTDTQYF. The V call is TRBV5-1, the J call TRBJ2-3, with D perhaps TRBD2 (6 bases). V shed 1 base and J shed 0 bases, with 12 bases lying between them. The CDR3 is made up of 16 amino acids. Germline CDR1 and CDR2: SGHRS and YFSETQ.

This chain joins TRBV10-3 and TRBJ2-2; 11 nucleotides match TRBD1. Trimming took 4 bases from V and 5 from J; bases not matched to a gene: 3. Germline V gene sequence: CDR1 ENHRY, CDR2 SYGVKD. The CDR3 consists of 15 residues. CDR3 sequence reads: CAISGRDRGTGELFF. Here the CDR3 DNA reads TGTGCCATCAGTGGCCGGGACAGGGGGACCGGGGAGCTGTTTTTT.

This chain links TRBV6-1 with TRBJ1-1; TRBD1 is a possible D gene (5 bases). The CDR3 totals 13 residues. Trimming took off 6 bases at V and 6 bases at J, with 14 bases between the two ends. CDR1 is MNHNS, CDR2 SASEGT, per germline. CDR3 amino acids: CASRREGTAEAFF. Written as DNA, the CDR3 is TGTGCCAGCAGGCGGGAGGGGACGGCTGAAGCTTTCTTT.

The chain combines TRBV13 with TRBJ2-1; 11 bases line up with TRBD2. Looked up from germline, CDR1 is PRHDT and CDR2 is FYEKMQ (reference sequence). J was trimmed by 8 bases and V by 6 bases; bases with no gene match: 6. CDR3 length: 14 amino acids. This chain's CDR3 is CASSRTSGSDEQFF. The CDR3 DNA sequence: TGTGCCAGCAGTAGGACTAGCGGGTCCGATGAGCAGTTCTTC.

The gene calls are TRBV28 and TRBJ1-5; tentatively, D is TRBD1 (6 bases). Germline CDR1 MDHEN, CDR2 SYDVKM. V was clipped by 9 bases and J by 5 bases, with 11 bases between them. The CDR3 covers 12 residues. The CDR3 here is CASSGGYQPQHF. Written as DNA, the CDR3 is TGTGCCAGTTCGGGGGGCTATCAGCCCCAGCATTTT.

The chain recombines TRBV9 with TRBJ2-5; D is ambiguous. The DNA end lines up better with TRBJ2-7; the J call may be wrong. CDR1 is SGDLS, CDR2 YYNGEE, per germline. CDR3 length equals 15 residues. This CDR3 reads CASSVDWASFYEQYF. CDR3 in DNA: TGTGCCAGCAGCGTAGACTGGGCCAGCTTCTACGAGCAGTACTTC.

V gene TRBV7-2 combines with J gene TRBJ1-2; D uncertain. CDR1 is SGHTA and CDR2 is FQGNSA in the germline V gene. This CDR3 is built from 13 residues. V dropped 2 bases and J dropped 6 bases, with 10 bases sitting between them. This chain's CDR3 is CASSLTIDHGYTF. The CDR3 nucleotides are TGTGCCAGCAGCTTAACTATAGATCATGGCTACACCTTC.

V gene TRBV4-2 combines with J gene TRBJ1-2; a weak D match, TRBD1 (5 bases). Germline V gene data show CDR1 as LGHNA and CDR2 as YNFKEQ. The V gene lost 1 base and the J gene lost 4 bases, with 10 bases spanning the gap. The length of the CDR3 is 14 residues. The CDR3 is CASSQGTLGYGYTF. In nucleotides, the CDR3 is TGTGCCAGCAGCCAAGGGACATTGGGCTATGGCTACACCTTC.

This chain uses TRBV25-1 with TRBJ2-4; tentatively, D is TRBD2 (5 bases). Germline-derived CDR1 and CDR2 are MGHDK and SYGVNS. Trimming removed 8 bases from V and 0 bases from J, with 5 bases in between. The length of the CDR3 is 12 residues. CDR3 DNA sequence: TGTGCCAGCCGGGGAGCCAAAAACATTCAGTACTTC. It is translated as CASRGAKNIQYF.